The 7 T cell receptor beta chains given below trace back to one sample, sequenced in a study of CDR3 diversity in severe acne. TCRdb re-called the PCR reads through MiXCR, storing one row per CDR3 protein. The sample carries about 100,000 distinct CDR3 sequences, about half recorded once. Material: blood. The receptors come from a male donor with acne.

CDR3 region: CAITSGYEQYF. CDR3 in DNA: TGTGCCATCACTTCCGGCTACGAGCAGTACTTC. This rearrangement joins TRBV10-3 to TRBJ2-7; unclear D gene. Germline V gene data show CDR1 as ENHRY and CDR2 as SYGVKD. Trimming took off 7 bases at V and 3 bases at J, with 7 bases between the two ends. The CDR3 consists of 11 residues.

At least ten counts were recorded for this clonotype. V and J are TRBV19 and TRBJ1-3; D not resolved. The germline V gene has CDR1 LNHDA and CDR2 SQIVND (reference sequence). The CDR3 extends over 14 amino acids. Trimming removed 6 bases at V and 0 bases at J, with 9 bases between. CDR3 region: CASSTLSSGNTIYF. For the CDR3, the DNA is TGTGCCAGTAGCACATTGAGCTCTGGAAACACCATATATTTT.

The chain combines TRBV2 with TRBJ2-6, with D perhaps TRBD2 (6 bases). The CDR3 sequence is 19 residues long. Per the germline V gene, CDR1 is SNHLY and CDR2 is FYNNEI. With 1 base removed from V and 0 bases from J, the gap between germline ends came to 16 bases. The CDR3 sequence: CASSEGRGSGGSGANVLTF. The CDR3 DNA is TGTGCCAGCAGTGAAGGCCGTGGGTCCGGGGGCTCTGGGGCCAACGTCCTGACTTTC.

V and J are TRBV15 and TRBJ2-5; 9 bases are shared with TRBD2. The J call may be faulty, since TRBJ2-1 better matches the DNA end. The germline CDR1 and CDR2 sequences are LNHNV and YYDKDF (reference sequence). CDR3 length: 14 amino acids. The CDR3 reads CATRGTSSYNEQFF. The CDR3 DNA follows: TGTGCCACCCGGGGGACTAGCTCATACAATGAGCAGTTCTTC.

This clonotype has just a few counts. The chain combines TRBV3-1 with TRBJ1-3; perhaps TRBD1 as D (6 bases). Germline V CDR1 and CDR2: LGHDT, YNNKEL (reference sequence). The CDR3 is 15 amino acids. Trimming left V 3 bases short and J 2 bases short, with 11 bases between. DNA for the CDR3: TGTGCCAGCAGCCACAGGGGATCGACTGGAAACACCATATATTTT. Amino acid sequence: CASSHRGSTGNTIYF.

This clonotype was seen at least ten times. The chain employs TRBV12-3 or TRBV12-4 and TRBJ2-2; D not certain. Trimming removed 6 bases from V and 2 bases from J, with 4 bases in between. This CDR3 has 12 amino acids. The CDR3 is CASSPNTGELFF. The CDR3 DNA sequence: TGTGCCAGCAGCCCAAACACCGGGGAGCTGTTTTTT.

This chain connects TRBV6-2 or TRBV6-3 to TRBJ2-3; 8 bases agree with TRBD2. The CDR3 has 17 amino acids. Germline values: CDR1 MNHEY, CDR2 SVGEGT. The J segment lost 4 bases and the V segment lost 4 bases, leaving 13 bases of the junction unmatched. DNA of the CDR3: TGTGCCAGCAGTTCCCGAGAGCGGGAGCCACTCTCAGATACGCAGTATTTT. This sequence encodes CASSSREREPLSDTQYF.